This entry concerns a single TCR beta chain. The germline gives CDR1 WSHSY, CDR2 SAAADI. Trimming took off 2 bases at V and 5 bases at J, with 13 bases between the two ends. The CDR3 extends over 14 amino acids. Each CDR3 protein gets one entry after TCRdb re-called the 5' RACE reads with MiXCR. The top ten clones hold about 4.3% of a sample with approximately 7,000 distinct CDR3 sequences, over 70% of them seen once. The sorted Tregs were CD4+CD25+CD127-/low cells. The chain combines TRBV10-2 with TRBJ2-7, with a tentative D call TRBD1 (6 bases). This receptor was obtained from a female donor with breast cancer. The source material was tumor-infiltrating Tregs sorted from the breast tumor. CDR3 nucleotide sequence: TGCGCCAGCAGTGAGCCGGGACACGGCAACGAGCAGTACTTC. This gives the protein CASSEPGHGNEQYF.